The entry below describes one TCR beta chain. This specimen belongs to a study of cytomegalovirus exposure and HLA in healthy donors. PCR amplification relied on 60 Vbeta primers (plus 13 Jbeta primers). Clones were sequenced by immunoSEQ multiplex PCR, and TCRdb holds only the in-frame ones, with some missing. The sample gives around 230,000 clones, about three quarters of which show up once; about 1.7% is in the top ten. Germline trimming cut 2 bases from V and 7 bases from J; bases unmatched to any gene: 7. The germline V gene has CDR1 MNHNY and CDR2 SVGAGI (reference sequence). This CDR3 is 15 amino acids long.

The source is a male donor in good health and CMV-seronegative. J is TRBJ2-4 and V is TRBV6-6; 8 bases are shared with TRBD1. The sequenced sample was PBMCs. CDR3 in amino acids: CASSYETGVMNIQYF. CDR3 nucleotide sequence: TGTGCCAGCAGTTACGAGACAGGGGTAATGAACATTCAGTACTTC.